This T cell receptor beta chain originates from a study of blood T cell repertoires in COVID-19 (dated by TCRdb to about 2020). The study in broad terms: Collaborator samples came from the United States, Italy and Spain and covered acute and convalescent phases of COVID-19. The material from the prospective study consisted of cDNA or gDNA derived from T cells, B-cell-depleted T cells, or PBMCs. Deeply sampled blood TCRbeta repertoires from subjects exposed to, actively infected with, or recovered from COVID-19 were included in the dataset. Where available, HLA class I and class II types were taken from metadata supplied by the sample provider and were not determined by assay-based typing. The repertoires were released in a freely available public database meant as a resource for research on the immune response to SARS-CoV-2. Sample metadata almost always included a de-identified subject ID, COVID-19 status, age in years and sex. Samples were obtained from the ongoing ImmuneRACE study (first 160 participants) and from 950 to 1,500 subjects provided by 6 global collaborators. On the study overall, not on this receptor specifically: Clinical and demographic metadata were provided uncurated, with the amount varying by source and participant.

Another Seattle source contributed samples from volunteer blood donors who had recovered from COVID-19. Whole blood was collected in K2EDTA tubes by collaborating institutions according to the institutions' own protocols. For TCRbeta analysis, collaborators shipped samples as frozen whole blood, isolated PBMCs, or DNA extracted from either of those sample types. The germline V gene provides CDR1 SNHLY and CDR2 FYNNEI. At the junction V is shortened by 4 bases and J by 5 bases, with 14 bases in between. Counted from cysteine to phenylalanine, this CDR3 has 14 amino acids. Just the 42-base CDR3 DNA is kept, in frame starting at base 1. Regarding this clone: This receptor's antigen is unknown. Base qualities were left out, and no much larger clone turns up one base away.

The immunoSEQ Assay, a bias-controlled multiplex PCR, was used to amplify TCRbeta CDR3 regions from genomic DNA. In the authors' own workflow: The number of nucleated cells in each sample was estimated by amplification of reference gene primers within the assay. Sequence reads were collapsed and filtered to measure the absolute abundance of every unique TCRbeta CDR3 rearrangement. Productive Simpson clonality was computed per sample as the square root of Simpson's diversity index over productive rearrangements. Entries here come from immuneACCESS through TCRdb and include only in-frame sequences with V and J called. Some clones fail to appear in such tables; in the studies checked, an unresolved V gene covers under half of the shortfall, and the cause of the remainder is unknown. V and J calls and clone size come straight from that table; D and trimming were deduced from the DNA. In all, the sample holds fewer than 450,000 clones, and under 95% of those were seen once. Less than 3.5% of the sample is taken by the ten largest.

The TCR was taken from a woman aged 18-35 years who had recovered from COVID-19. Specimen: peripheral blood. Rearrangement joined TRBV2 to TRBJ1-2, and TRBD1 may be the D gene, going by 6 matching bases. The CDR3 in this case is CASSGGGRSYGYTF. The bases read TGTGCCAGCAGTGGAGGGGGACGTTCTTATGGCTACACCTTC.